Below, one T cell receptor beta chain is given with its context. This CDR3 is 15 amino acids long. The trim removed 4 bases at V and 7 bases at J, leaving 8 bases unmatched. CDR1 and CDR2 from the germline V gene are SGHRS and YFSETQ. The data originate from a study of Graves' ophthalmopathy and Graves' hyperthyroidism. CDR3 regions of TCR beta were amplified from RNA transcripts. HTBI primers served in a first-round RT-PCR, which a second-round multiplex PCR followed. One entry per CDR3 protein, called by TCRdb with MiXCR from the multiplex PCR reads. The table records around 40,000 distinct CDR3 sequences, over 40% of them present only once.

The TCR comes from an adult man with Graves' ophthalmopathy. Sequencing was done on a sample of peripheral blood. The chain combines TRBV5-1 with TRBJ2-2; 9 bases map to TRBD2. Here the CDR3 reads CASSTIAGAGGELFF. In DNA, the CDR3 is TGCGCCAGCAGCACCATAGCGGGAGCGGGCGGGGAGCTGTTTTTT.